This T cell receptor (beta chain) originates from a study of cytomegalovirus exposure and HLA in healthy donors. Findings of the study overall: Across all donors, roughly uniform sequencing depth was an assumption of the presence/absence analyses.

About this clone: Its antigen is undetermined.

CDR3 length equals 16 residues. V shed 0 bases, J shed 4 bases, and the junction held 7 bases outside the gene matches. Germline CDR1 is SGDLS and CDR2 is YYNGEE. Primers for the PCR totalled 60 Vbeta and 13 Jbeta. Per the original data handling: Unique TCR beta chains totaled some 80 million in a later count, with around 10 million of them shared. Libraries were prepared by immunoSEQ multiplex PCR; TCRdb keeps only in-frame clonotypes and omits some of them. V and J calls and clone size come straight from that table; D and trimming were deduced from the DNA. The table shows 99,000 or so clones, with more than 70% occurring only once.

The clonotype comes from a man aged 25 to 40 in good health and CMV-seronegative. The sequenced sample consisted of PBMCs. The chain carries TRBV9 and TRBJ1-3, with TRBD1 matching over 7 bases. The CDR3 nucleotides read TGTGCCAGCAGCGTAGCCCTGGGACAGCTCGGAAACACCATATATTTT. This codes for CASSVALGQLGNTIYF.